This T cell receptor beta chain originates from a study of beta chain features in type 1 diabetes. Germline CDR1 and CDR2: SNHLY and FYNNEI. The CDR3 is 14 residues long. V gave up 5 bases and J gave up 0 bases; unmatched junction bases: 4. Since all of the isolated RNA was reverse transcribed, expressed TCRB transcripts were what got sequenced. Using immunoSEQ multiplex PCR, the repertoire was profiled, and TCRdb retains in-frame clones only, with some absent. The data contain fewer than 650,000 clones, around 15% of them singletons. This TCR was sampled from a man in his late teens or twenties in good health. Specimen: naive CD4+ T cells from blood. The genes are TRBV2 and TRBJ2-7; 7 bases line up with TRBD2. The CDR3 loop is CASSRDYSSYEQYF. CDR3 DNA sequence: TGTGCCAGCAGTCGGGACTACAGCTCCTACGAGCAGTACTTC. The whole variable domain, remainder taken from reference TRBV2 and TRBJ2-7, is EPEVTQTPSHQVTQMGQEVILRCVPISNHLYFYWYRQILGQKVEFLVSFYNNEISEKSEIFDDQFSVERPDGSNFTLKIRSTKLEDSAMYFCASSRDYSSYEQYFGPGTRLTVT.